This T cell receptor (beta chain) was found in a study of blood T cell repertoires in COVID-19. Trimming took off 5 bases at V and 4 bases at J, with 14 bases between the two ends. Germline assignment: CDR1 KGHSH and CDR2 LQKENI. CDR3 length: 14 amino acids. Authors' analysis steps: Estimation of nucleated cell counts relied on the amplification of reference gene primers. Libraries were prepared by immunoSEQ multiplex PCR; TCRdb keeps only in-frame clonotypes and omits some of them. That table supplies the V and J calls and clone size; D and trimming were determined from the DNA. The table records hundreds of thousands of clones, 85% of them present only once.

V is TRBV18 and J is TRBJ1-1, with D perhaps TRBD1 (6 bases). The source is a human donor in a cohort sampled during active COVID-19. The sample taken for sequencing was peripheral blood. Written as DNA, the CDR3 is TGTGCCAGCTCATCTCAGGGGCTAGTCACTGAAGCTTTCTTT. It yields the protein CASSSQGLVTEAFF.